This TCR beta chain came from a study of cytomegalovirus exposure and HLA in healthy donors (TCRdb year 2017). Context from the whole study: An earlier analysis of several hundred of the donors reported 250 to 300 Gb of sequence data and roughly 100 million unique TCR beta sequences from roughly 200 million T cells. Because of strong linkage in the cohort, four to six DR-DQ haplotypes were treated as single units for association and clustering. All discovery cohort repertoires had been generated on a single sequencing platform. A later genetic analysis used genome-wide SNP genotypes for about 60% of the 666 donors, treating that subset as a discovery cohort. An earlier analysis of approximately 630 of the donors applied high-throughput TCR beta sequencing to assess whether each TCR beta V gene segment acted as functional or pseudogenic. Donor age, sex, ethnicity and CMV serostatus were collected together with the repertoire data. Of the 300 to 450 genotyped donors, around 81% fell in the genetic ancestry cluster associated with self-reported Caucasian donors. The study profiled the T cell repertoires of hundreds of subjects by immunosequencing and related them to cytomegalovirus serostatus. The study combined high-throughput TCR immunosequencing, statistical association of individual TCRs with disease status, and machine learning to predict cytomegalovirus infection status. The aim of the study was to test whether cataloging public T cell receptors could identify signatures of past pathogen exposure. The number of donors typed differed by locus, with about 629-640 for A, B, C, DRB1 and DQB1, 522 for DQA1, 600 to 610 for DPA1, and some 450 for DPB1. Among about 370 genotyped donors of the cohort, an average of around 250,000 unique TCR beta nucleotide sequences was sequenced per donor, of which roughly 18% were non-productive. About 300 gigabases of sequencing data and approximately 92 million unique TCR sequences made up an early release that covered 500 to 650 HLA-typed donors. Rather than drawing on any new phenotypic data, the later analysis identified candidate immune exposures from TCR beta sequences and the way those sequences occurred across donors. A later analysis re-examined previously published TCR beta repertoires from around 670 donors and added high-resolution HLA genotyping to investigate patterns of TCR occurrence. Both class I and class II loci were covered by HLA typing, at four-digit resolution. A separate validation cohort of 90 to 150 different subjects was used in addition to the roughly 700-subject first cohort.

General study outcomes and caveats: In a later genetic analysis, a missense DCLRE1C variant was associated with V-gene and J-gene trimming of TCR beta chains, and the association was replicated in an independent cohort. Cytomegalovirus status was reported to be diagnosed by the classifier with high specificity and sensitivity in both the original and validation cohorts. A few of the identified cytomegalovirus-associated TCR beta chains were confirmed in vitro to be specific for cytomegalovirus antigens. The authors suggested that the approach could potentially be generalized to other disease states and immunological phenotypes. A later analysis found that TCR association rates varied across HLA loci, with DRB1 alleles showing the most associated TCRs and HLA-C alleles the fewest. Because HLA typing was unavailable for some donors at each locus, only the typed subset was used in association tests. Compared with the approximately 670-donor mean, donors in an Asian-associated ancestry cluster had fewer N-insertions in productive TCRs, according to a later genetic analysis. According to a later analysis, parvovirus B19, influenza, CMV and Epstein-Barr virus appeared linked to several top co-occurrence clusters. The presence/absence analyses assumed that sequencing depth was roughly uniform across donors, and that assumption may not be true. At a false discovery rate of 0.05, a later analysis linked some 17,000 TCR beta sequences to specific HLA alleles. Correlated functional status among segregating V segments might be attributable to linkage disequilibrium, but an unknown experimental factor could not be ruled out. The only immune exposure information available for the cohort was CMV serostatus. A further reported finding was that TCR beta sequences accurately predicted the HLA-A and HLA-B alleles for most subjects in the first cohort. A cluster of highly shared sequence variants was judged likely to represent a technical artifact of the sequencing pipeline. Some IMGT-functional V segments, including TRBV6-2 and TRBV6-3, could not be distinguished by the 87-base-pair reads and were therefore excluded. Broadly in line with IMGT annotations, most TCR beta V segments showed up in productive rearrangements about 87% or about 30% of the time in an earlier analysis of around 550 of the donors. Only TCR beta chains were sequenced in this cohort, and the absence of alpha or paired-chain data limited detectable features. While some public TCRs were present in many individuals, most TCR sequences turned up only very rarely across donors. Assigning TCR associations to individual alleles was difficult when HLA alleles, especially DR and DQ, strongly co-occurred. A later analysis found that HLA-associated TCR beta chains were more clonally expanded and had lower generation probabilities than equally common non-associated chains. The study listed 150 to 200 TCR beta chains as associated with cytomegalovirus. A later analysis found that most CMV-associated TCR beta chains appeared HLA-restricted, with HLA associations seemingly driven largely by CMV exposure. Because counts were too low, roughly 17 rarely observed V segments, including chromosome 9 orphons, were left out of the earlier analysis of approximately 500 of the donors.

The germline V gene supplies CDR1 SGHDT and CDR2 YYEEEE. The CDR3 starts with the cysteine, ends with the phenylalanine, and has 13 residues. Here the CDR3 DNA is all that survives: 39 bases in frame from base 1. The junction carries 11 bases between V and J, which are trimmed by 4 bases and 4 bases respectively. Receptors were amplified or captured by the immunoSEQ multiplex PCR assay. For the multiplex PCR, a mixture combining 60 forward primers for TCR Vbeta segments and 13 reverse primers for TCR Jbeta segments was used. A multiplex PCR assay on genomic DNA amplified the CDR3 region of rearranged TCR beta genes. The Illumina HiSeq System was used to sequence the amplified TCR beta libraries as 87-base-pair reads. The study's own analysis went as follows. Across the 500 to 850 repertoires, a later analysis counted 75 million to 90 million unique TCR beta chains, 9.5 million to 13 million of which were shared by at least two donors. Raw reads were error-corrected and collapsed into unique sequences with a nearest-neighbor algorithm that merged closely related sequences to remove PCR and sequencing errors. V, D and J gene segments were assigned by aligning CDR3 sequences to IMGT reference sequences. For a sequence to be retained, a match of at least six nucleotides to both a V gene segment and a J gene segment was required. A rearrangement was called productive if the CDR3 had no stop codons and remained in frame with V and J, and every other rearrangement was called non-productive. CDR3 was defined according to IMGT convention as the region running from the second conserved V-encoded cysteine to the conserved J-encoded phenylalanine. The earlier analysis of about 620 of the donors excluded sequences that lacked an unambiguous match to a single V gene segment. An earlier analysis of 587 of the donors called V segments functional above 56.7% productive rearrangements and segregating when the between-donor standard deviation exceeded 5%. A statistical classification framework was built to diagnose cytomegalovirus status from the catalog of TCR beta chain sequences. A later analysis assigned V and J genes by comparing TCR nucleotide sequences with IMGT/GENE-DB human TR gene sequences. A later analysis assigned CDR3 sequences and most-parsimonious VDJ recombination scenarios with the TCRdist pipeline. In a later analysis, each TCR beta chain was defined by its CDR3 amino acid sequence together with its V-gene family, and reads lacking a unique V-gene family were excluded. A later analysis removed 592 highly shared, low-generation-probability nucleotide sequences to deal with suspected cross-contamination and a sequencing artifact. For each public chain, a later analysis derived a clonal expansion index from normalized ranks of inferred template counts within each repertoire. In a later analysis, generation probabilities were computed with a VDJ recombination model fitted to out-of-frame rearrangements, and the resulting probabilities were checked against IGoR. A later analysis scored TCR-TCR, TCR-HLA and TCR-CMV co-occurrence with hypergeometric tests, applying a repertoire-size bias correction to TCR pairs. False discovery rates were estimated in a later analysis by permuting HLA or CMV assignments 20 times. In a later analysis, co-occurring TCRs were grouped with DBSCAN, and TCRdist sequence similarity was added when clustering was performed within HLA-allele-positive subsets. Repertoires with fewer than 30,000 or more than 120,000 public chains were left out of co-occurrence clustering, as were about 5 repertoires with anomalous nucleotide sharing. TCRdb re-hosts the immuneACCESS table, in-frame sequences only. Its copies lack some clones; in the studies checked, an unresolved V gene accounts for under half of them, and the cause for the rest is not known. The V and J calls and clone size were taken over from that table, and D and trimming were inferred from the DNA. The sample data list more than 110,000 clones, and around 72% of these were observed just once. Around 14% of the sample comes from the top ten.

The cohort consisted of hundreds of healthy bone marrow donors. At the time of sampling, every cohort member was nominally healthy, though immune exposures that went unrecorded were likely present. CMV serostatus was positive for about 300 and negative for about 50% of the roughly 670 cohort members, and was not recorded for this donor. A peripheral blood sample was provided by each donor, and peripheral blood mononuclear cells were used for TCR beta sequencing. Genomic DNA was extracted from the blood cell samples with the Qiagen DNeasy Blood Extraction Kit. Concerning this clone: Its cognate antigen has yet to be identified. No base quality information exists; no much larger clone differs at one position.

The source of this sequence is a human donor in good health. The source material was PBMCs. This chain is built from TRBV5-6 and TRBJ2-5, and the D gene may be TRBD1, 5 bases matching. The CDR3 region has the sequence CASSPQGGETQYF. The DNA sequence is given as TGTGCCAGCAGCCCTCAGGGTGGAGAGACCCAGTACTTC.